Listed below are T cell receptor beta chains from one sample, sequenced in a study of spatial heterogeneity in lung cancer. TCRdb re-derived calls from the 5' RACE reads in MiXCR, one entry per CDR3 protein. The top ten hold 10% of the sample, which has some 1,500 distinct CDR3 sequences, around 7% seen once. The sequences come from lung tumor tissue, collected at surgery. Receptors were obtained from a female donor with early-stage non-small cell lung cancer. Both conserved end residues are part of each CDR3. Size tells how often a clone was seen, or its class if it is expanded.

V gene	J gene	clone size	CDR3 protein
TRBV13	TRBJ2-7	medium-sized	CASSLTSGRSYEQYF
TRBV7-2	TRBJ2-2	large	CASSLLGTSGELFF
TRBV6-6	TRBJ1-5	large	CASNFRGLRGEPQHF
TRBV5-1	TRBJ2-2	large	CASSWSGTRNTGELFF
TRBV3-1	TRBJ1-3	medium-sized	CASSLRSSGNTIYF
TRBV28	TRBJ2-2	medium-sized	CASKWASRTGELFF
TRBV5-4	TRBJ2-2	medium-sized	CASSSGLAGVTGELFF
TRBV7-2	TRBJ2-1	medium-sized	CASTPGLSYNEQFF
TRBV11-1	TRBJ2-7	large	CASSPGTLDPYEQYF
TRBV28	TRBJ2-2	medium-sized	CASSLVGTGELFF
TRBV5-4	TRBJ2-2	large	CASSLGGGGQNTGELFF
TRBV6-5	TRBJ2-6	large	CASTKRASLSGANVLTF
TRBV7-6	TRBJ1-1	medium-sized	CASSLAPGTARGDTEAFF
TRBV7-9	TRBJ2-5	medium-sized	CASSPGGSWERDETQYF
TRBV6-1	TRBJ2-7	many	CASRGQPGTSGSYEQYF
TRBV12-3/TRBV12-4	TRBJ2-3	medium-sized	CASSPGSGDTQYF
TRBV6-6	TRBJ2-1	medium-sized	CASSYDYQNNEQFF
TRBV29-1	TRBJ2-3	medium-sized	CSVGLGTRTDTQYF
TRBV6-5	TRBJ2-5	large	CASSYFAGHYQETQYF
TRBV21-1	TRBJ2-5	large	CASSNNDPGLTQYF
TRBV7-2	TRBJ2-5	many	CASRPRSEETQYF
TRBV11-1	TRBJ2-5	many	CASSLGASGRVETQYF
TRBV20-1	TRBJ2-2	large	CSARDRTTGKDTGELFF
TRBV4-3	TRBJ2-3	large	CASSPDTGGAADTQYF
TRBV28	TRBJ1-5	medium-sized	CASSLGGWTDNQPQHF
TRBV7-9	TRBJ2-1	medium-sized	CASSLVDPSGRPRNEQFF
TRBV28	TRBJ2-4	large	CASSQVAPGQAKNIQYF
TRBV20-1	TRBJ1-2	large	CSARFGSNYGYTF
TRBV4-3	TRBJ2-2	medium-sized	CASSLATQGMGTGELFF
TRBV6-5	TRBJ1-1	medium-sized	CASSYSRRGENTEAFF
TRBV20-1	TRBJ1-1	medium-sized	CSARDLGQGAQAFF
TRBV6-6	TRBJ2-1	few	CATSATTGVGNEQFF
TRBV6-5	TRBJ2-5	medium-sized	CAAFRQEETQYF
TRBV20-1	TRBJ2-3	many	CSASPSGGGADTQYF
TRBV5-1	TRBJ2-1	large	CASSPTPTAGDYNEQFF
TRBV7-8	TRBJ2-5	many	CASSWGFGETQYF
TRBV5-1	TRBJ1-2	medium-sized	CASSLNANYGYTF
TRBV12-3/TRBV12-4	TRBJ2-3	medium-sized	CASSFSGVLTDTQYF
TRBV5-4	TRBJ2-5	large	CASSLGGAGALQETQYF
TRBV14	TRBJ2-5	medium-sized	CASSLRDFQETQYF
TRBV2	TRBJ1-2	medium-sized	CASMPSGIRNYGYTF